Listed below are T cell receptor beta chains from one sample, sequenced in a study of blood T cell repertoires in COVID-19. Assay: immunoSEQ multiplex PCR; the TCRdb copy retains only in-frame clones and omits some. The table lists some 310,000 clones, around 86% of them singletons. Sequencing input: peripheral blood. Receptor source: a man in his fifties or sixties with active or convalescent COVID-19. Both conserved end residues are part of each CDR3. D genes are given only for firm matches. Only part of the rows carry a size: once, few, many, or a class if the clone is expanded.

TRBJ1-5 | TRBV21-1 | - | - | CARVTGGRNQPQHF | TGTGCCAGGGTTACAGGGGGACGCAATCAGCCCCAGCATTTT
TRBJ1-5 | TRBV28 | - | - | CASSFSRGESNQPQHF | TGTGCCAGCAGTTTTTCCAGGGGCGAGAGCAATCAGCCCCAGCATTTT
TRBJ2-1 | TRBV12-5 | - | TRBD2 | CASGLAGVGDEQFF | TGTGCTAGTGGTCTAGCGGGAGTTGGTGATGAGCAGTTCTTC
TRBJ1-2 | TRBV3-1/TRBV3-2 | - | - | CASSQAKRGYTF | TGTGCCAGCAGCCAAGCAAAGAGGGGCTACACCTTC
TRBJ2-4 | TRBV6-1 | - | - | CASSESRVAKNIQYF | TGTGCCAGCAGTGAAAGTCGGGTAGCCAAAAACATTCAGTACTTC
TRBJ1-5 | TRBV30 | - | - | CAWTGDSNQPQHF | TGTGCCTGGACAGGGGATAGCAATCAGCCCCAGCATTTT
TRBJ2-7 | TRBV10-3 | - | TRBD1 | CATGGTASYEQYF | TGTGCCACAGGTGGGACAGCTTCCTACGAGCAGTACTTC
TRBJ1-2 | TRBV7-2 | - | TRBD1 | CASSLGTGPSYGYTF | TGTGCCAGCAGCCTGGGGACAGGGCCATCCTATGGCTACACCTTC
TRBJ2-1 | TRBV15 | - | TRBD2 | CATSTKRGPYNEQFF | TGTGCCACCAGCACCAAGCGGGGGCCCTACAATGAGCAGTTCTTC
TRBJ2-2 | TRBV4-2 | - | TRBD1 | CASSRVGQGVGDGELFF | TGTGCCAGCAGCCGGGTGGGACAGGGGGTGGGCGACGGGGAGCTGTTTTTT
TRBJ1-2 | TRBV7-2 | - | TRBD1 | CASSVDRVGYTF | TGTGCCAGCAGCGTAGACAGGGTTGGCTACACCTTC
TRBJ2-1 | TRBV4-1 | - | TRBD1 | CASSQDPGTGVDEQFF | TGCGCCAGCAGCCAAGATCCCGGGACAGGGGTGGATGAGCAGTTCTTC
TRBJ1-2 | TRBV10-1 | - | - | CASSAGGEMNYGYTF | TGCGCCAGCAGTGCGGGCGGGGAAATGAACTATGGCTACACCTTC
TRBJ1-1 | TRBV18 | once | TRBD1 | CASLRDRVSSEAFF | TGTGCCAGCCTCCGGGACAGGGTTTCCTCTGAAGCTTTCTTT
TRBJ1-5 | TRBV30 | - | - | CACGQFNQPQHF | TGTGCCTGCGGACAGTTTAATCAGCCCCAGCATTTT
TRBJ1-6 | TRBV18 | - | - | CASSPVSGDTFSPLHF | TGTGCCAGCTCACCGGTTTCAGGTGACACCTTTTCACCCCTCCACTTT
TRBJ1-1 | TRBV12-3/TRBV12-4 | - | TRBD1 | CASSLSTGGEAFF | TGTGCCAGCAGTCTTTCGACAGGGGGCGAAGCTTTCTTT
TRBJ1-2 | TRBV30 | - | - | CAWSRQGNGYTF | TGTGCCTGGAGTCGTCAGGGAAATGGCTACACCTTC
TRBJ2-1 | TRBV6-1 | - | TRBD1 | CASSEDYRGRYNEQFF | TGTGCCAGCAGTGAAGACTACAGGGGGCGATACAATGAGCAGTTCTTC
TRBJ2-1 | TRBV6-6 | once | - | CASSYSSGPSRNEQFF | TGTGCCAGCAGTTACTCAAGCGGGCCGTCAAGAAATGAGCAGTTCTTC
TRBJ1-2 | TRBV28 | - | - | CASSTTVVGDSKGYGYTF | TGTGCCAGCAGTACCACTGTCGTCGGAGACAGCAAGGGGTATGGCTACACCTTC
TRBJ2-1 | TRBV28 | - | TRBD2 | CASSAGTSGLSYNEQFF | TGTGCCAGCAGTGCCGGGACTAGCGGGTTATCCTACAATGAGCAGTTCTTC